This T cell receptor (beta chain) emerged from a study of blood T cell repertoires in COVID-19. Turning to the study itself: Acute and convalescent COVID-19 samples came from the United States, Italy and Spain.

This CDR3 has 14 amino acids. V was clipped by 3 bases and J by 7 bases, with 15 bases between them. The germline V gene encodes CDR1 MDHEN and CDR2 SYDVKM. In the authors' methods: Amplified reference gene primers provided the basis for estimating nucleated cell counts. Sequenced by immunoSEQ multiplex PCR; TCRdb stores in-frame clones only, minus some. V and J calls and clone size are copied from that table; D and trimming were computed from the DNA. The data show around 150,000 clones, around 80% seen once. The sequenced material came from PBMCs or T cells enriched from blood (not recorded which). The TCR sequence derives from a man in his 70s who had been exposed to COVID-19. This chain connects TRBV28 to TRBJ1-2, with a tentative D call TRBD1 (5 bases). The CDR3 DNA follows: TGTGCCAGCAGTTTTTCGCGGGGGTTGGGTGGCTACACCTTC. Amino acids: CASSFSRGLGGYTF.